A single sample is the source of the 5 T cell receptor beta chains below, sequenced in a study of T cell repertoires in cytomegalovirus infection. TCRdb itself ran the reads through MiXCR, one entry per CDR3 protein. The data contain roughly 230,000 distinct CDR3 sequences, 15% to 20% of them seen just once; the ten biggest clones take up more than 45%. Sequenced material: CD8+ T cells from PBMCs. The receptors originated from a human donor in good health (CMV status not recorded). Some clones in this sample may be carry-over from other donors' samples.

There are a few counts of this clonotype. The rearrangement uses TRBV6-5 and TRBJ1-1; D is perhaps TRBD1 (5 bases). Germline-derived CDR1 and CDR2 are MNHEY and SVGAGI. The length of the CDR3 is 15 residues. The germline V and J ends were trimmed by 0 bases and 5 bases, with 13 bases remaining between them. CDR3: CASSYSAGVFTEAFF. The CDR3 nucleotides are TGTGCCAGCAGTTACTCTGCGGGGGTCTTTACTGAAGCTTTCTTT.

This sequence joins TRBV29-1 and TRBJ2-3, with D perhaps assigned TRBD1 or TRBD2 (5 bases each). Between the trimmed V and J ends, which lost 1 base and 5 bases, there was a span of 16 bases. CDR3 size: 15 residues. Germline V CDR1 and CDR2: SQVTM, ANQGSEA. In DNA, the CDR3 is TGCAGCGTTGAAGCGGGGCTCTACGAGGGAGATACGCAGTATTTT. This translates into CSVEAGLYEGDTQYF.

A word on this clonotype: A much larger clone lies a single base off, so this may be a read error. The J gene is TRBJ2-1, the V gene TRBV25-1, with TRBD1 matching 10 bases. This CDR3 has 17 amino acids. Germline V gene sequence: CDR1 MGHDK, CDR2 SYGVNS. The CDR3 loop is CASSEFGQGGPYNAQFF. DNA for the CDR3: TGTGCCAGCAGTGAATTCGGACAGGGGGGCCCCTACAATGCGCAGTTCTTC. Variable domain in full (rest from reference TRBV25-1 and TRBJ2-1): EADIYQTPRYLVIGTGKKITLECSQTMGHDKMYWYQQDPGMELHLIHYSYGVNSTEKGDLSSESTVSRIRTEHFPLTLESARPSHTSQYLCASSEFGQGGPYNAQFFGPGTRLTVL.

The table lists this clonotype with a few counts. The chain recombines TRBV7-6 with TRBJ2-3, with TRBD2 identical over 9 bases. Germline V lookup: CDR1 SGHVS, CDR2 FNYEAQ. The CDR3 consists of 17 residues. With V trimmed by 2 bases and J by 2 bases, 8 bases remained unmatched. CDR3 nucleotide sequence: TGTGCCAGCAGCTTAAGGGGACTAGCATATTCCACAGATACGCAGTATTTT. It is translated as CASSLRGLAYSTDTQYF.

This clonotype was counted many times. The chain recombines TRBV4-1 with TRBJ1-5; D may be TRBD1 (6 bases). The germline CDR1 and CDR2 sequences are MGHRA and YSYEKL. V was trimmed by 1 base and J by 5 bases, leaving 12 bases between them. The CDR3 is 15 residues long. The CDR3 DNA sequence: TGCGCCAGCAGCCAAGCGATGGACAGATATCAGCCCCAGCATTTT. This translates into CASSQAMDRYQPQHF.